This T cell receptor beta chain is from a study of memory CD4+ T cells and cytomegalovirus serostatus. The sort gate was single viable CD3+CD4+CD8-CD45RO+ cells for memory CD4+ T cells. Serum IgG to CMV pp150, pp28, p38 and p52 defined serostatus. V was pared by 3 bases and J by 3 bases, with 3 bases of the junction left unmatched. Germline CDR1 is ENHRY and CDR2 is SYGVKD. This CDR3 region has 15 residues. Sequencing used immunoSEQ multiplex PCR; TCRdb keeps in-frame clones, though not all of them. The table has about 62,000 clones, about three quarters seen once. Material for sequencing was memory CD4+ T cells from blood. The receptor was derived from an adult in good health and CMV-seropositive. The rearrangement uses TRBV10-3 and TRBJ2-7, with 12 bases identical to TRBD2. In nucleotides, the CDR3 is TGTGCCATCAGTGATCGGACTAGCGGGATCTACGAGCAGTACTTC. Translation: CAISDRTSGIYEQYF.